This T cell receptor beta chain was captured in a study of molecular identifiers for immune sequencing clone quantification. Per the germline V gene, CDR1 is LNHDA and CDR2 is SQIVND (reference sequence). The CDR3 spans 15 residues. V gave up 6 bases and J gave up 1 base, with 12 bases separating them. TCRdb reanalysed the PCR reads using MiXCR and keeps one entry per CDR3 protein. This repertoire shows a few hundred thousand distinct CDR3 sequences, roughly a fifth found once; its top ten account for approximately 0.8%. There are many counts of this clonotype. Its antigen remains unidentified. General observations from the study: Clones above 20 RNA copies contained over 98% of effector molecules but under 1% of naive ones.

The receptor's source is a human donor in good health. Some libraries in this study had Jurkat cell RNA spiked in. The chain has TRBV19 and TRBJ2-2; maybe TRBD1 (6 bases). Sequenced input: naive CD8+ T cells from blood, with Jurkat cell RNA spiked in. This sample's subset: FACS-sorted CD8+CD4-CCR7+CD45RA+ naive T cells. CDR3 coding DNA: TGTGCCAGTAGATGGGGGACAAGGAACACCGGGGAGCTGTTTTTT. Translating it yields CASRWGTRNTGELFF.